This T cell receptor (beta chain) was obtained from a study of OX40 agonist ivuxolimab in advanced cancers. As for the study in general: Intravenous ivuxolimab at 0.01 to 10 mg/kg was given to patients every 2 weeks.

The CDR3 loop spans 15 amino acids. The germline V gene has CDR1 MDHEN and CDR2 SYDVKM. J lost 4 bases, V lost 4 bases, and 5 bases had no gene match. Whole-study results and caveats: Compared with others, partial responders at 0.1-3.0 mg/kg displayed clonal expansion among the lowest.

Points on this clone: What it binds is not known.

This table comes from immunoSEQ multiplex PCR, and its TCRdb copy is limited to in-frame clones, with some not included. The sample yields roughly 76,000 clones, about 91% seen once. V gene TRBV28 combines with J gene TRBJ1-4, with 8 bases lining up with TRBD1. The receptor comes from an adult with an advanced solid tumor such as melanoma, head and neck, liver or kidney cancer. Sample: CD4+ or CD8+ T cells sorted from blood, taken in a trial of the OX40 agonist ivuxolimab. CDR3 bases: TGTGCCAGCAGTTCGGGACAGGCCCTTAATGAAAAACTGTTTTTT. This sequence encodes CASSSGQALNEKLFF.